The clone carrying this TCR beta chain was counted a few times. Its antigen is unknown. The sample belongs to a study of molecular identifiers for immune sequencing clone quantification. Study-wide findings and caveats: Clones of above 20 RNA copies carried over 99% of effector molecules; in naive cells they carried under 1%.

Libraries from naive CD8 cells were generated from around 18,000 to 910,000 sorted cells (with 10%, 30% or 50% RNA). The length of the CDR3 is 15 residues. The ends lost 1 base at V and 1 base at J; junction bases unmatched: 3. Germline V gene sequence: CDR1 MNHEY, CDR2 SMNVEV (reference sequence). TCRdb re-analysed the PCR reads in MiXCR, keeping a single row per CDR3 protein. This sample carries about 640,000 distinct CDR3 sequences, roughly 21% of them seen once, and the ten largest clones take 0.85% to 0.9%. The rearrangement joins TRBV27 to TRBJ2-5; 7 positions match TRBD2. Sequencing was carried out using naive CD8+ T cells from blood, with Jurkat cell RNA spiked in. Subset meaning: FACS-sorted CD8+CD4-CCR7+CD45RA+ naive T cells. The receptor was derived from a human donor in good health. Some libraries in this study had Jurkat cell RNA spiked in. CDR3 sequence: CASSLWGGGQETQYF. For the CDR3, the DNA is TGTGCCAGCAGTTTATGGGGGGGGGGCCAAGAGACCCAGTACTTC.